The next 20 T cell receptor beta chains were all read from a single sample in a study of blood T cell repertoires in COVID-19. The method was immunoSEQ multiplex PCR; TCRdb's version includes in-frame clones alone and lacks a portion of them. The sample includes about 160,000 clones, roughly 80% of them seen just once. The specimen sequenced was peripheral blood. Receptors were obtained from a woman aged 80 or older with acute or convalescent COVID-19.

This clone was seen only once. This chain connects TRBV4-1 to TRBJ1-2; tentatively, D is TRBD1 (5 bases). This CDR3 comprises 16 residues. V was trimmed by 4 bases and J by 5 bases, leaving 20 bases between them. CDR1 and CDR2 (germline): MGHRA, YSYEKL. The CDR3 protein is CASSPQARPGSYGYTF. Written as DNA, the CDR3 is TGCGCCAGCAGCCCACAGGCTCGGCCGGGCTCTTATGGCTACACCTTC.

The chain carries TRBV29-1 and TRBJ2-3, with TRBD1 matching over 8 bases. This CDR3 has 15 residues. Germline V lookup: CDR1 SQVTM, CDR2 ANQGSEA. The V gene end was trimmed by 7 bases and the J gene end by 1 base; junction bases not matched to a gene: 10. CDR3 loop: CSASTGQGRTDTQYF. CDR3 in DNA: TGCAGCGCCTCTACCGGACAGGGACGCACAGATACGCAGTATTTT.

This clone was detected once. This sequence joins TRBV15 and TRBJ2-2, with TRBD2 identical over 7 bases. V lost 3 bases to trimming and J lost 4 bases; unmatched junction nucleotides: 8. Germline V CDR1 and CDR2: LNHNV, YYDKDF (reference sequence). The CDR3 has 16 amino acids. CDR3 region: CATSSSGTGRTGELFF. The CDR3 DNA follows: TGTGCCACCAGCAGCAGCGGGACCGGACGCACCGGGGAGCTGTTTTTT. Supplemented by reference TRBV15 and TRBJ2-2, the full variable domain reads DAMVIQNPRYQVTQFGKPVTLSCSQTLNHNVMYWYQQKSSQAPKLLFHYYDKDFNNEADTPDNFQSRRPNTSFCFLDIRSPGLGDTAMYLCATSSSGTGRTGELFFGEGSRLTVL.

The chain joins TRBV5-5 to TRBJ1-6; D not resolved. CDR3 length equals 15 residues. Germline V lookup: CDR1 SGHKS, CDR2 YYEKEE (reference sequence). V lost 1 base and J lost 5, with 10 bases in between. Here the CDR3 DNA reads TGTGCCAGCAGCTTGTACGTCAGTAATAATTCACCCCTCCACTTT. Translating gives CASSLYVSNNSPLHF.

V gene TRBV24-1 combines with J gene TRBJ2-5; D may be TRBD2 (6 bases). The CDR3 spans 16 residues. Trimming took off 3 bases at V and 5 bases at J, with 18 bases between the two ends. Germline V CDR1 and CDR2: KGHDR, SFDVKD. CDR3 sequence: CATSDADRRGAETQYF. Written as DNA, the CDR3 is TGTGCCACCAGTGATGCCGACCGGAGGGGTGCGGAGACCCAGTACTTC.

The chain recombines TRBV5-8 with TRBJ1-1, with 11 bases lining up with TRBD1. Trimming cost V 4 bases and J 2 bases; bases outside gene matches: 4. Germline CDR1 and CDR2: SGHTS and YDEGEE. The CDR3 contains 15 residues. This CDR3 is CASSPRTGGNTEAFF. CDR3 DNA: TGTGCCAGCAGCCCGCGGACAGGGGGCAACACTGAAGCTTTCTTT.

The chain has TRBV9 and TRBJ2-1; the D gene is possibly TRBD2 (5 bases). The CDR3 runs to 15 residues. V lost 2 bases, J lost 7 bases, and 16 bases lay in between. The germline V gene has CDR1 SGDLS and CDR2 YYNGEE. This CDR3 is CASSVEGLDLNEQFF. CDR3 in DNA: TGTGCCAGCAGCGTCGAAGGACTGGATCTTAATGAGCAGTTCTTC.

CDR3 DNA sequence: TGTGCCAGCAGCTTCCCCGGGTTTGAAGCTTTCTTT. Translation gives CASSFPGFEAFF. V and J are TRBV7-9 and TRBJ1-1; the D is unclear. CDR3 length equals 12 residues. Trimming took 3 bases from V and 7 from J, leaving 9 bases between them. Germline assignment: CDR1 SEHNR and CDR2 FQNEAQ (reference sequence).

The chain is built from TRBV19 and TRBJ2-7; TRBD1 matches at 7 bases. The V segment lost 10 bases and the J segment 2 bases; nucleotides outside the gene matches: 8. CDR3 size: 13 residues. The germline V gene encodes CDR1 LNHDA and CDR2 SQIVND (reference sequence). The CDR3 bases are TGTGCCACAAGAGGGGGCAAAGCCTACGAGCAGTACTTC. Encoded protein: CATRGGKAYEQYF. Full variable domain (outside the CDR3, taken from reference TRBV19 and TRBJ2-7): DGGITQSPKYLFRKEGQNVTLSCEQNLNHDAMYWYRQDPGQGLRLIYYSQIVNDFQKGDIAEGYSVSREKKESFPLTVTSAQKNPTAFYLCATRGGKAYEQYFGPGTRLTVT.

This chain uses TRBV18 with TRBJ1-1; D gene ambiguous. Per germline, CDR1 KGHSH and CDR2 LQKENI. The CDR3 is made up of 16 amino acids. Deletions cut 0 bases from V and 1 base from J, with 12 bases between. Written as DNA, the CDR3 is TGTGCCAGCTCACCACCGGTCGGCAGGCGGAACACTGAAGCTTTCTTT. Translating it yields CASSPPVGRRNTEAFF.

This chain joins TRBV2 and TRBJ2-7; a possible D gene is TRBD1 (6 bases). CDR3 length: 15 amino acids. V lost 2 bases and J lost 6, with 17 bases in between. In germline, CDR1 is SNHLY, CDR2 FYNNEI. The CDR3 here is CASSERTARGTEQYF. The CDR3 coding sequence is TGTGCCAGCAGTGAAAGGACCGCCAGGGGCACCGAGCAGTACTTC.

The J gene is TRBJ1-3, the V gene TRBV6-5; D not certain. Trimming removed 3 bases at V and 0 bases at J, with 9 bases between. This CDR3 has 15 amino acids. Germline V lookup: CDR1 MNHEY, CDR2 SVGAGI. CDR3 nucleotides: TGTGCCAGCAGTTATGGGCAGAGCTCTGGAAACACCATATATTTT. Its protein product is CASSYGQSSGNTIYF.

This chain connects TRBV4-3 to TRBJ2-5; D perhaps matches TRBD2 (6 bases). The germline V and J ends were trimmed by 1 base and 4 bases, with 10 bases remaining between them. Looked up from germline, CDR1 is LGHNA and CDR2 is YSLEER. This CDR3 comprises 14 residues. The CDR3 sequence: CASSQAGVGETQYF. CDR3 bases: TGCGCCAGCAGCCAAGCGGGGGTCGGAGAGACCCAGTACTTC.

The genes are TRBV20-1 and TRBJ2-7, with 9 positions matching TRBD1. The CDR3 has 14 amino acids. J gave up 5 bases and V 3 bases, and 8 bases lay outside the gene matches. The germline gives CDR1 DFQATT, CDR2 SNEGSKA (reference sequence). The CDR3 loop reads CSASRGQGIHEQYF. The CDR3 region has the DNA TGCAGTGCTAGTAGGGGACAGGGTATCCACGAGCAGTACTTC.

The chain joins TRBV7-9 to TRBJ2-2; possible D gene TRBD1, 6 bases. The CDR3 runs to 16 residues. Germline V CDR1 and CDR2: SEHNR, FQNEAQ (reference sequence). V gave up 1 base and J gave up 2 bases, with 11 bases separating them. As DNA, the CDR3 is TGTGCCAGCAGCTTAGTTGGGGGCCTCAACACCGGGGAGCTGTTTTTT. Protein: CASSLVGGLNTGELFF. Using reference TRBV7-9 and TRBJ2-2 for the parts outside the CDR3, the full variable domain is DTGVSQNPRHKITKRGQNVTFRCDPISEHNRLYWYRQTLGQGPEFLTYFQNEAQLEKSRLLSDRFSAERPKGSFSTLEIQRTEQGDSAMYLCASSLVGGLNTGELFFGEGSRLTVL.

J is TRBJ2-2 and V is TRBV7-6; D perhaps matches TRBD2 (5 bases). Trimming pared 1 base from V and 7 bases from J, leaving 13 bases between. The germline V gene has CDR1 SGHVS and CDR2 FNYEAQ. The CDR3 is 15 amino acids. The CDR3 nucleotides read TGTGCCAGCAGCTTAGGGACCTCCGGGGACGGGGAGCTGTTTTTT. This codes for CASSLGTSGDGELFF. The full variable domain, in which reference TRBV7-6 and TRBJ2-2 provide the parts outside the CDR3, is GAGVSQSPRYKVTKRGQDVALRCDPISGHVSLYWYRQALGQGPEFLTYFNYEAQQDKSGLPNDRFSAERPEGSISTLTIQRTEQRDSAMYRCASSLGTSGDGELFFGEGSRLTVL.

In its sample, this clone was seen once. The gene calls are TRBV2 and TRBJ2-7, with 8 bases matching TRBD1. This CDR3 has 13 residues. The germline V gene encodes CDR1 SNHLY and CDR2 FYNNEI. Trimming removed 3 bases from V and 5 bases from J; junction bases left unmatched: 3. In DNA form, the CDR3 reads TGTGCCAGCAGTGACAGGGGGCTAGACGAGCAGTACTTC. Translation: CASSDRGLDEQYF.

This clone was seen a handful of times. The chain uses TRBV6-4 and TRBJ2-1; 9 positions agree with TRBD2. Germline assignment: CDR1 MRHNA and CDR2 SNTAGT. The CDR3 consists of 15 residues. The V segment lost 3 bases and the J segment 6 bases; nucleotides outside the gene matches: 6. The CDR3 here is CASSEVAGEVNEQFF. The CDR3 coding sequence is TGTGCCAGCAGTGAAGTAGCGGGAGAGGTCAATGAGCAGTTCTTC.

The chain uses TRBV7-2 and TRBJ1-5; D is possibly TRBD1 (6 bases). V was trimmed by 4 bases and J by 0 bases, leaving 22 bases between them. Germline loops: CDR1 SGHTA, CDR2 FQGNSA. This CDR3 region has 19 residues. The CDR3 region is CASSSVPTTGSYSNQPQHF. The CDR3 DNA follows: TGTGCCAGCAGCTCCGTACCTACCACAGGGAGCTATAGCAATCAGCCCCAGCATTTT.

The CDR3 nucleotides are TGTGCCAGCTCACCACCTGACAGTTACTCTGGAAACACCATATATTTT. Its translation is CASSPPDSYSGNTIYF. The chain recombines TRBV18 with TRBJ1-3; possibly TRBD1 for D (5 bases). Germline-derived CDR1 and CDR2 are KGHSH and LQKENI. V shed 0 bases and J shed 0 bases, with 9 bases lying between them. The CDR3 is 16 residues long.